This entry lists 7 T cell receptor beta chains sequenced from one sample in a study of cytomegalovirus exposure and HLA in healthy donors. The PCR contained 60 Vbeta and 13 Jbeta primers. The data were produced by immunoSEQ multiplex PCR, yet TCRdb's version contains in-frame clones alone and is incomplete. Of about 130,000 clones detected, 65% to 75% appear once; the ten largest clones hold approximately 5.4%. The sequenced sample was PBMCs. The origin of the receptors is a woman aged 45-60 years in good health and CMV-seropositive.

This chain uses TRBV5-1 with TRBJ2-7; perhaps TRBD1 as D (6 bases). CDR1 SGHRS and CDR2 YFSETQ come from the germline V gene. The CDR3 is 14 amino acids. The V end lost 4 bases, the J end lost 3 bases, and 14 bases lay between the germline ends. CDR3 protein: CASSLNRDLYEQYF. The DNA for the CDR3 is TGCGCCAGCAGCCTAAACAGGGACCTCTACGAGCAGTACTTC.

This sequence joins TRBV7-2 and TRBJ1-6, with 8 bases fitting TRBD1. The germline V gene has CDR1 SGHTA and CDR2 FQGNSA. After removal of 4 bases from V and 10 bases from J, the junction contained 6 bases not matched to a gene. This CDR3 has 14 amino acids. For the CDR3, the DNA is TGTGCCAGCAGCTCAGGACAGGGCGGATCACCCCTCCACTTT. Its translation is CASSSGQGGSPLHF.

The chain employs TRBV6-5 and TRBJ2-7; the D gene is possibly TRBD1 (6 bases). Germline-derived CDR1 and CDR2 are MNHEY and SVGAGI. This CDR3 is 14 amino acids long. Trimming stripped 5 bases from V and 6 bases from J, with 17 bases between. The CDR3 nucleotides are TGTGCCAGCAGTAATTATCAGGGGCGAAGCGAGCAGTACTTC. Translated, it gives CASSNYQGRSEQYF.

The chain recombines TRBV4-2 with TRBJ2-1, with D hard to call. The CDR3 contains 17 residues. V gave up 0 bases and J gave up 0 bases, with 12 bases separating them. The germline CDR1 and CDR2 sequences are LGHNA and YNFKEQ. CDR3 bases: TGTGCCAGCAGCCAAGATTCGGCGGTGAGCTCCTACAATGAGCAGTTCTTC. Translation: CASSQDSAVSSYNEQFF.

The rearrangement links TRBV5-1 to TRBJ2-7; 7 bases are shared with TRBD1. After removal of 2 bases from V and 4 bases from J, the junction contained 6 bases not matched to a gene. Germline loops: CDR1 SGHRS, CDR2 YFSETQ. The CDR3 length is 14 residues. The CDR3 coding sequence is TGCGCCAGCAGCTTAGACAGGGTTCGGTACGAGCAGTACTTC. It translates to CASSLDRVRYEQYF.

This sequence joins TRBV19 and TRBJ1-2, with D uncertain. V dropped 7 bases and J dropped 8 bases, with 17 bases sitting between them. Germline CDR1 and CDR2: LNHDA and SQIVND (reference sequence). This CDR3 has 13 residues. This CDR3 is CASTPGLKRGYTF. CDR3 nucleotide sequence: TGTGCCAGTACCCCTGGACTGAAGAGGGGCTACACCTTC. The whole variable domain, filled in from reference TRBV19 and TRBJ1-2, reads DGGITQSPKYLFRKEGQNVTLSCEQNLNHDAMYWYRQDPGQGLRLIYYSQIVNDFQKGDIAEGYSVSREKKESFPLTVTSAQKNPTAFYLCASTPGLKRGYTFGSGTRLTVV.

This clone was counted a single time. Here the CDR3 DNA reads TGTGCCAGTAGGGAATGGTTAGCGGGGCCCGGGGAGCTGTTTTTT. This codes for CASREWLAGPGELFF. The rearrangement uses TRBV19 and TRBJ2-2, with TRBD2 matching over 8 bases. CDR1 and CDR2 from the germline V gene are LNHDA and SQIVND (reference sequence). V shed 6 bases, J shed 6 bases, and the junction held 9 bases outside the gene matches. CDR3 length: 15 residues.